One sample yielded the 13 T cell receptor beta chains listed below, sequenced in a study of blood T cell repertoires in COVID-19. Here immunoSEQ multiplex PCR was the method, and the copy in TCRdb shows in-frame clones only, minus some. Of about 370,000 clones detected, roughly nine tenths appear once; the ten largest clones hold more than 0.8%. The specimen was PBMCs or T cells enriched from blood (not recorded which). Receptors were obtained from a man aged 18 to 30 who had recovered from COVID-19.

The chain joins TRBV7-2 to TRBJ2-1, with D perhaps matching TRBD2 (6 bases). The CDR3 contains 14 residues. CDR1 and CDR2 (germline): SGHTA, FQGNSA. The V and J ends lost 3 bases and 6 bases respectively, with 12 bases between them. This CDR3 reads CASSFTSRPNEQFF. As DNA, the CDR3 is TGTGCCAGCAGCTTTACTAGCAGACCCAATGAGCAGTTCTTC. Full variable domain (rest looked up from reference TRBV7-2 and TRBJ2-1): GAGVSQSPSNKVTEKGKDVELRCDPISGHTALYWYRQSLGQGLEFLIYFQGNSAPDKSGLPSDRFSAERTGGSVSTLTIQRTQQEDSAVYLCASSFTSRPNEQFFGPGTRLTVL.

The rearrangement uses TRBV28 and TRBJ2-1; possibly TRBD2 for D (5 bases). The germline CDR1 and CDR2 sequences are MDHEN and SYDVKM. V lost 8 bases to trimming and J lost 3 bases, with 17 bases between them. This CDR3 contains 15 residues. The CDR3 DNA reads TGTGCCAGCCGCCCGGACTCTAACTTCTACAATGAGCAGTTCTTC. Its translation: CASRPDSNFYNEQFF.

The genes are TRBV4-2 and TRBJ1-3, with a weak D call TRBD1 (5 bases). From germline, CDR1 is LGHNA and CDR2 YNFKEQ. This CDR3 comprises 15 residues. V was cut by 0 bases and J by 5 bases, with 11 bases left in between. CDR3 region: CASSQDSTARNTIYF. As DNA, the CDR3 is TGTGCCAGCAGCCAAGACTCGACAGCTAGAAACACCATATATTTT.

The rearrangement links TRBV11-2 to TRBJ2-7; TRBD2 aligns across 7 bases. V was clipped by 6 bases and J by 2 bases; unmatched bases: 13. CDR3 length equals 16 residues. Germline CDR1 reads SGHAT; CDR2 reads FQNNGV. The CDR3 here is CASSHISKREPYEQYF. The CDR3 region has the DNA TGTGCCAGCAGTCACATTAGTAAGCGGGAACCCTACGAGCAGTACTTC.

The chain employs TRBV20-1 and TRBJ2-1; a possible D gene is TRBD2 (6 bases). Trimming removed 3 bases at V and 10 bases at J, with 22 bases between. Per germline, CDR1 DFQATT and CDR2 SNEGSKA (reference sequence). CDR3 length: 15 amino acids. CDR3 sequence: CSASMAGTRAKEQFF. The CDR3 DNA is TGCAGTGCTAGTATGGCCGGGACTCGGGCCAAGGAGCAGTTCTTC.

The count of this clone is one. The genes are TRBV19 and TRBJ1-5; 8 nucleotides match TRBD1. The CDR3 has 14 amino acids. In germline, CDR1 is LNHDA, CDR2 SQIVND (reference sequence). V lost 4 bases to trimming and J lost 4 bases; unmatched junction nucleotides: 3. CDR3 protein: CASSRTGTNQPQHF. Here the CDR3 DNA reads TGTGCCAGTAGTAGGACAGGGACGAATCAGCCCCAGCATTTT.

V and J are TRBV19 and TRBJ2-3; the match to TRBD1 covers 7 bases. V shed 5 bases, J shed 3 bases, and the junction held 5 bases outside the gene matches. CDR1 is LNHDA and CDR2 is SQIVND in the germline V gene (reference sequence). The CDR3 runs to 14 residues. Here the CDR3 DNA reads TGTGCCAGTAGTCCGGGACAGCCGACAGATACGCAGTATTTT. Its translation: CASSPGQPTDTQYF.

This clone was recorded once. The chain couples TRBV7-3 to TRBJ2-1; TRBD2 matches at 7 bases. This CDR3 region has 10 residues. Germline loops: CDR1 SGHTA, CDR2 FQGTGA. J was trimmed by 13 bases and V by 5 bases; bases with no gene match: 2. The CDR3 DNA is TGTGCCAGCAGCGGGACTATTCAGTTCTTC. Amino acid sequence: CASSGTIQFF.

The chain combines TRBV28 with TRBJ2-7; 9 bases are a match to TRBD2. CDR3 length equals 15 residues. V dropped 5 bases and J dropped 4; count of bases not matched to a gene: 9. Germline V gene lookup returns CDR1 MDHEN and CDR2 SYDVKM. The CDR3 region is CASSPAASGKYEQYF. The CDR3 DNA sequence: TGTGCCAGCAGTCCCGCCGCTAGCGGGAAATACGAGCAGTACTTC.

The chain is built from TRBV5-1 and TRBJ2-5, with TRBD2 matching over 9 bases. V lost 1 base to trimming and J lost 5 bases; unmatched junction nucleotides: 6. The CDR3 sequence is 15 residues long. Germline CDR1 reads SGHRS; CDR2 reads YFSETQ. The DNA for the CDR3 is TGCGCCAGCAGCTTGATGCGGGAGGGCGGGGAGACCCAGTACTTC. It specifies CASSLMREGGETQYF.

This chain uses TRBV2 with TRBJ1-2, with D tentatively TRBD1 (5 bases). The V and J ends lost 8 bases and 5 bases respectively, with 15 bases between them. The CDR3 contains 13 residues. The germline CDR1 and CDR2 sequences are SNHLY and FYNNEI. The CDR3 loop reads CASGDGDFYGYTF. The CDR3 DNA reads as TGTGCCAGCGGGGATGGGGACTTTTATGGCTACACCTTC.

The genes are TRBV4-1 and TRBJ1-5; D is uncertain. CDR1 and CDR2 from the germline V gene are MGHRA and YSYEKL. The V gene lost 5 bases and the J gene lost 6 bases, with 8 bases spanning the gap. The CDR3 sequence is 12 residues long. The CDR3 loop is CASSFPGQPQHF. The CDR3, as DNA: TGCGCCAGCAGCTTCCCCGGTCAGCCCCAGCATTTT.

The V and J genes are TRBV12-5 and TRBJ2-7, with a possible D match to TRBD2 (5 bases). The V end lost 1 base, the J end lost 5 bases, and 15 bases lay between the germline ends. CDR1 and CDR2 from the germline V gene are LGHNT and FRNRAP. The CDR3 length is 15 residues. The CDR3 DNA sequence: TGTGCTAGTGGTTTGGGCCTGTCGGGGAACGACGAGCAGTACTTC. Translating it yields CASGLGLSGNDEQYF.